The rows below give T cell receptor beta chains drawn from one sample of a study of blood T cell repertoires in COVID-19. Here immunoSEQ multiplex PCR was the method, and the copy in TCRdb shows in-frame clones only, minus some. The sample lists roughly 180,000 clones; about 88% were seen once. What was sequenced was peripheral blood. These receptors were taken from a man between 18 and 29 years old with acute or convalescent COVID-19. Each CDR3 is given without its conserved first and last residue.

j_call v_call cdr3_aa
TRBJ1-6 TRBV5-1 ASSSGQRLNSPLH
TRBJ1-5 TRBV19 ASSIRGGNQPQH
TRBJ2-7 TRBV7-9 ASSNQGPTGFNEQY
TRBJ1-1 TRBV9 ASSVEDNRITEAF
TRBJ1-2 TRBV7-8 ASSLEAGARGYGYT
TRBJ1-1 TRBV12-3/TRBV12-4 ASSLQGEAF
TRBJ1-1 TRBV3-1/TRBV3-2 ASSQGRGTEAF
TRBJ1-4 TRBV29-1 SVAGDRSYEKLF
TRBJ2-2 TRBV5-1 ASSAGTSTGELF
TRBJ1-2 TRBV28 ASRGQGQGNYGYT
TRBJ2-7 TRBV2 ASRGTGNEQY
TRBJ1-5 TRBV10-2 ASSVDRGGNQPQH
TRBJ2-3 TRBV7-6 ASSLIAGGPSGTQY
TRBJ1-1 TRBV19 ASRGQGASEAF
TRBJ2-5 TRBV6-1 ASSAGRRGWWETQY
TRBJ1-1 TRBV30 AWRLFGVTEAF
TRBJ2-7 TRBV3-1/TRBV3-2 ASSQDPRQGQY
TRBJ1-2 TRBV11-2 ASSLGLNYGYT
TRBJ1-4 TRBV5-5 ASSFSTATNEKLF
TRBJ2-1 TRBV5-5 ASVRQGRRGIEQF
TRBJ1-4 TRBV27 ASSLGGSEKLF
TRBJ1-2 TRBV14 ASSIGTGESGYT
TRBJ1-2 TRBV19 ASSIGLRGANYGYT
TRBJ1-1 TRBV19 ASSIGTGNTEAF
TRBJ1-1 TRBV3-1/TRBV3-2 ASSQERTEAF
TRBJ2-3 TRBV24-1 ATSAGTSGGLTDTQY
TRBJ1-2 TRBV11-1 ASSWGDGGLDGYT
TRBJ2-1 TRBV6-1 ASSESGLGRGYNEQF
TRBJ2-5 TRBV11-2 ASSVGEETQY
TRBJ2-5 TRBV30 AWSGGPAETQY
TRBJ1-5 TRBV30 AWSVTGGQPQH
TRBJ1-2 TRBV30 ARDYDSLYGYT
TRBJ1-1 TRBV5-1 ASSLGLTVMNTEAF
TRBJ2-2 TRBV6-4 ASSDDGVTGELF
TRBJ2-2 TRBV24-1 ATSDRTGGNTGELF
TRBJ2-7 TRBV30 AWSLRYEQY
TRBJ2-7 TRBV7-8 ASTKWAGGSSYEQY
TRBJ1-1 TRBV11-2 ASSSMNTEAF
TRBJ2-7 TRBV6-5 ATQTSGGSYEQY
TRBJ1-1 TRBV6-4 ASSESAWGVGTEAF